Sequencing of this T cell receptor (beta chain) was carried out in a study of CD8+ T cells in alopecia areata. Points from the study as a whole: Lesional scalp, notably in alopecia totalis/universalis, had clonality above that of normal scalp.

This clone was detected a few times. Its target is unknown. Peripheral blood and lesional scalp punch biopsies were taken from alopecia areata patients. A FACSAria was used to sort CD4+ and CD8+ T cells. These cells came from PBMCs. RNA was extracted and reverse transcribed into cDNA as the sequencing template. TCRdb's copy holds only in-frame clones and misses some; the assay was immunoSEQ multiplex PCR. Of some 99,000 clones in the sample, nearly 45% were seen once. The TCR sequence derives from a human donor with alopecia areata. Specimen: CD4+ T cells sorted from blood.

The CDR3 coding sequence is TGCAGCGTCGCACGACTAGCGGGGAGGTACAATGAGCAGTTCTTC. Residues: CSVARLAGRYNEQFF. This chain joins TRBV29-1 and TRBJ2-1, with TRBD2 identical over 11 bases. The germline CDR1 and CDR2 sequences are SQVTM and ANQGSEA. Trimming at V came to 6 bases and at J to 4 bases, leaving 8 bases not matched to a gene. The CDR3 runs to 15 residues.